This T cell receptor (beta chain) comes out of a study of Graves' ophthalmopathy and Graves' hyperthyroidism. The table lists this clonotype with a few counts. RNA transcripts were the source from which TCR beta CDR3 regions were amplified. Second-round multiplex PCR followed a first-round RT-PCR using HTBI primers. One entry per CDR3 protein results from TCRdb running MiXCR on the multiplex PCR reads. The table has approximately 1.2 million distinct CDR3 sequences, roughly 35% seen once. The TCR sequence derives from an adult man with Graves' hyperthyroidism. Input material: peripheral blood or thyroid tissue (not recorded which).

The CDR3 DNA sequence: TGTGCCAGCAGCGTAAGGACGAGCTATGGCTACACCTTC. This sequence encodes CASSVRTSYGYTF. V and J are TRBV5-8 and TRBJ1-2; D is undetermined. Looked up from germline, CDR1 is SGHTS and CDR2 is YDEGEE. V lost 4 bases to trimming and J lost 4 bases, with 11 bases between them. This CDR3 spans 13 amino acids.